This section outlines one T cell receptor beta chain sequence together with its context. The sample belongs to a study of blood T cell repertoires in COVID-19. Generated by immunoSEQ multiplex PCR, the TCRdb table keeps only in-frame clones and is missing some. This sample yields 75,000 or so clones, of which roughly 87% are seen a single time; approximately 28% belongs to the top ten. Germline trimming cut 2 bases from V and 3 bases from J; bases unmatched to any gene: 4. The CDR3 loop spans 13 amino acids. Germline CDR1 GTSNPN, CDR2 SVGIG (reference sequence). The sample comprised peripheral blood. V gene TRBV30 combines with J gene TRBJ2-7, with 7 bases aligning to TRBD1. This sequence was found in a man aged 45 to 65 with acute or convalescent COVID-19. The CDR3 DNA is TGTGCCTGGAGTTCCCAGGGGGTCTACGAGCAGTACTTC. Amino acids: CAWSSQGVYEQYF.